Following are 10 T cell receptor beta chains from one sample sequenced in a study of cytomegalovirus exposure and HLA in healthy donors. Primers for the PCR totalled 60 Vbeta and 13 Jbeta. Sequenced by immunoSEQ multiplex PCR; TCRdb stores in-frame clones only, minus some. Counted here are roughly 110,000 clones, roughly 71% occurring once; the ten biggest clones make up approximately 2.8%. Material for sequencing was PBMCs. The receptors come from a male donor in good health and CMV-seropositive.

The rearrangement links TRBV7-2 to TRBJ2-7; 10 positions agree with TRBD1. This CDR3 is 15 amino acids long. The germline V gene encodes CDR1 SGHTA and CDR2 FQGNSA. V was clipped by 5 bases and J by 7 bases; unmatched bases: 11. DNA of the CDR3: TGTGCCAGCAGCAGGGGGACAGGGGCCGGGTGGGAGCAGTACTTC. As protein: CASSRGTGAGWEQYF.

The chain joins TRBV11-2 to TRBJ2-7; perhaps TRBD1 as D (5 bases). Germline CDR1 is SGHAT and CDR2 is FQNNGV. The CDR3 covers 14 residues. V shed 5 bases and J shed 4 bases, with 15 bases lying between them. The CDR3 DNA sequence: TGTGCCAGCAGCCCCCAGGGCAACGGGTACGAGCAGTACTTC. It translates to CASSPQGNGYEQYF.

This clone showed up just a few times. DNA of the CDR3: TGTGCCACGGGGGGCCTGAACACTGAAGCTTTCTTT. This gives the protein CATGGLNTEAFF. The chain carries TRBV6-6 and TRBJ1-1, with D possibly being TRBD1 (6 bases). Trimming removed 10 bases from V and 0 bases from J, with 9 bases in between. This CDR3 is 12 amino acids long. Germline-derived CDR1 and CDR2 are MNHNY and SVGAGI (reference sequence).

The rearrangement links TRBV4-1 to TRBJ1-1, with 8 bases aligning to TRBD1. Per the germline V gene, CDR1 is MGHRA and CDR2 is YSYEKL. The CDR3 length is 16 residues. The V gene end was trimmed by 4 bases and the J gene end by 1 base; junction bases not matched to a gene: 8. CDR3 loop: CASSPVRTGRNTEAFF. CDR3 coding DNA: TGCGCCAGCAGCCCAGTACGGACAGGGCGGAACACTGAAGCTTTCTTT.

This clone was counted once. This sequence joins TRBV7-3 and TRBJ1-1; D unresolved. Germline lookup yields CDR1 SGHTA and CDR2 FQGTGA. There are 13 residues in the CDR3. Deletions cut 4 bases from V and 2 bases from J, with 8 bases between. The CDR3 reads CASSSYLNTEAFF. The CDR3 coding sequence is TGTGCCAGCAGCTCTTATCTCAACACTGAAGCTTTCTTT.

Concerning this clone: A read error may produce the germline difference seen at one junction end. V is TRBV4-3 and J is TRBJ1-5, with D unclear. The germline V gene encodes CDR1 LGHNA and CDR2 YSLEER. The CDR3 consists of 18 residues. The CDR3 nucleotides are TGCGCCAGCAGCCAAGATCTTAAGGGATCGGGAAGCAATCAGCCCCAGAATTTT. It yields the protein CASSQDLKGSGSNQPQNF.

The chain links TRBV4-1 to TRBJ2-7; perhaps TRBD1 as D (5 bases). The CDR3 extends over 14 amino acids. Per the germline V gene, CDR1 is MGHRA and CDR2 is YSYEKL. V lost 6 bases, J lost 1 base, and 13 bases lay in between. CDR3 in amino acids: CASSSQESSYEQYF. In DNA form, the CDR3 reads TGCGCCAGCAGTTCACAGGAGTCTTCCTACGAGCAGTACTTC.

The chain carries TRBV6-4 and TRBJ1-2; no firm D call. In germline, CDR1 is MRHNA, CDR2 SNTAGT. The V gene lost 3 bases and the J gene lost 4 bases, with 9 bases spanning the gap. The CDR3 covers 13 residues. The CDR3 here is CASSEESGYGYTF. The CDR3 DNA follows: TGTGCCAGCAGTGAGGAGTCGGGCTATGGCTACACCTTC.

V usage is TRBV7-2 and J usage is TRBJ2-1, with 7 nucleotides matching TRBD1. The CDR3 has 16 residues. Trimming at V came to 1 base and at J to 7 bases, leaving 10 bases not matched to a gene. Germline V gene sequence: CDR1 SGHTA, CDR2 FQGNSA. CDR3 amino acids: CASSLVLRGNRNEQFF. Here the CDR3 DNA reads TGTGCCAGCAGCTTAGTCCTCAGGGGGAATCGGAATGAGCAGTTCTTC.

The CDR3 DNA follows: TGTGCCAGCAGCTTAGGGAGGACGATCTCTGTCCCCTACGAGCAGTACTTC. Its translation is CASSLGRTISVPYEQYF. The J gene is TRBJ2-7, the V gene TRBV7-9; tentatively, D is TRBD2 (5 bases). Looked up from germline, CDR1 is SEHNR and CDR2 is FQNEAQ (reference sequence). V dropped 1 base and J dropped 2 bases, with 18 bases sitting between them. The CDR3 spans 17 residues. The whole variable domain, remainder taken from reference TRBV7-9 and TRBJ2-7, is DTGVSQNPRHKITKRGQNVTFRCDPISEHNRLYWYRQTLGQGPEFLTYFQNEAQLEKSRLLSDRFSAERPKGSFSTLEIQRTEQGDSAMYLCASSLGRTISVPYEQYFGPGTRLTVT.